The 5 T cell receptor beta chains in this list originate from one sample, sequenced in a study of long-term antiretroviral therapy in people with HIV. With survey level as its setting, the immunoSEQ assay was v3.0. Libraries were prepared by immunoSEQ multiplex PCR; TCRdb keeps only in-frame clonotypes and omits some of them. Of 20,000 to 25,000 clones listed, roughly 91% are singletons. The source was unsorted PBMCs, collected 2.3 years after starting antiretroviral therapy. The receptors were gathered from a man aged 55 to 70 with HIV.

V gene TRBV28 combines with J gene TRBJ1-5; D uncertain. The CDR3 extends over 17 amino acids. CDR1 and CDR2 (germline): MDHEN, SYDVKM. V gave up 5 bases and J gave up 5 bases, with 22 bases separating them. CDR3 sequence: CASSPYRVDGEYQPQHF. CDR3 DNA: TGTGCCAGCAGTCCCTATAGGGTCGACGGGGAGTATCAGCCCCAGCATTTT.

This chain uses TRBV7-7 with TRBJ2-7; no firm D call. Germline CDR1 SSHAT, CDR2 FNYEAQ (reference sequence). This CDR3 region has 13 residues. Trimming cost V 1 base and J 2 bases, with 6 bases left between them. The CDR3 DNA is TGTGCCAGCAGCTTAGACAAGACCTACGAGCAGTACTTC. Encoded protein: CASSLDKTYEQYF.

This clone qualifies as medium-sized. The rearrangement uses TRBV11-2 and TRBJ2-2; 8 nucleotides line up with TRBD2. With 1 base clipped from V and 4 bases from J, the junction kept 8 bases outside the gene matches. This CDR3 region has 17 residues. Germline assignment: CDR1 SGHAT and CDR2 FQNNGV. The CDR3 DNA reads as TGTGCCAGCAGCTTAGCTCCGGGACTAGTACTCACCGGGGAGCTGTTTTTT. Protein sequence: CASSLAPGLVLTGELFF.

The chain joins TRBV7-2 to TRBJ2-3; D call uncertain. Trimming pared 7 bases from V and 2 bases from J, leaving 4 bases between. Germline CDR1 is SGHTA and CDR2 is FQGNSA. The CDR3 contains 11 residues. The CDR3 sequence is CASTNTDTQYF. The CDR3 coding sequence is TGTGCCAGCACGAACACAGATACGCAGTATTTT. Looking up the rest from reference TRBV7-2 and TRBJ2-3 gives the full variable domain: GAGVSQSPSNKVTEKGKDVELRCDPISGHTALYWYRQSLGQGLEFLIYFQGNSAPDKSGLPSDRFSAERTGGSVSTLTIQRTQQEDSAVYLCASTNTDTQYFGPGTRLTVL.

V is TRBV5-4 and J is TRBJ1-2; tentatively, D is TRBD1 (5 bases). Germline lookup yields CDR1 SGHNT and CDR2 YYREEE (reference sequence). Deletions cut 4 bases from V and 0 bases from J, with 10 bases between. This CDR3 comprises 14 residues. The chain's CDR3 is CASSPGTSNYGYTF. CDR3 coding DNA: TGTGCCAGCAGCCCCGGGACGTCTAACTATGGCTACACCTTC.